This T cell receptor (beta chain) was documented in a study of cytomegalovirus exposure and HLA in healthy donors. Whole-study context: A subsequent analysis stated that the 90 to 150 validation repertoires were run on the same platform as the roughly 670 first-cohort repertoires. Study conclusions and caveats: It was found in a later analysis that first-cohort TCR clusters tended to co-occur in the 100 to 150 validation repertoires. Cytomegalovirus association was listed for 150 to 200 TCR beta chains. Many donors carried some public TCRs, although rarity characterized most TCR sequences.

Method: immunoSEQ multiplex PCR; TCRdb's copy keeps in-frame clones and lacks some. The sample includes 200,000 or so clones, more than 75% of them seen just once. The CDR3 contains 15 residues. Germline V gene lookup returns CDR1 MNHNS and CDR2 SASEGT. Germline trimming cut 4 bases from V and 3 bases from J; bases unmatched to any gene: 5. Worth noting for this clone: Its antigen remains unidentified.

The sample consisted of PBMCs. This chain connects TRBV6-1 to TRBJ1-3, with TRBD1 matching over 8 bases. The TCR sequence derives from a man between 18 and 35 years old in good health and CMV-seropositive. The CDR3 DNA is TGTGCCAGCAGTGCAGGGGGCGCATATGGAAACACCATATATTTT. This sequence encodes CASSAGGAYGNTIYF.